The clone carrying this TCR beta chain has ten or more counts. The antigen is undetermined. This sample stems from a study of neurological immune-mediated disorders. Overall study: The multiple sclerosis group of approximately 34 included approximately 30 relapsing-remitting and 3 secondary progressive patients. Whole-study findings and limits: None of the CDR3 amino acid sequences in expanded clones turned up in more than one subject, which points to private repertoires in all groups.

The CDR3 runs 14 residues. Germline V gene data show CDR1 as DFQATT and CDR2 as SNEGSKA (reference sequence). V lost 4 bases and J 1 base, leaving 13 bases between the germline ends. TCRdb recomputed calls from the 5' RACE reads with MiXCR, one row per CDR3 protein. The sample shows 65,000 to 85,000 distinct CDR3 sequences, approximately 3.4% of them seen only once. The sequenced sample consisted of PBMCs. The clonotype originates from a woman aged 45-60 years with multiple sclerosis. The V and J genes are TRBV20-1 and TRBJ1-1; D gene uncertain. The CDR3 region has the DNA TGCAGTGCTATACTCTTAGTGGGGAACACTGAAGCTTTCTTT. Translation: CSAILLVGNTEAFF.